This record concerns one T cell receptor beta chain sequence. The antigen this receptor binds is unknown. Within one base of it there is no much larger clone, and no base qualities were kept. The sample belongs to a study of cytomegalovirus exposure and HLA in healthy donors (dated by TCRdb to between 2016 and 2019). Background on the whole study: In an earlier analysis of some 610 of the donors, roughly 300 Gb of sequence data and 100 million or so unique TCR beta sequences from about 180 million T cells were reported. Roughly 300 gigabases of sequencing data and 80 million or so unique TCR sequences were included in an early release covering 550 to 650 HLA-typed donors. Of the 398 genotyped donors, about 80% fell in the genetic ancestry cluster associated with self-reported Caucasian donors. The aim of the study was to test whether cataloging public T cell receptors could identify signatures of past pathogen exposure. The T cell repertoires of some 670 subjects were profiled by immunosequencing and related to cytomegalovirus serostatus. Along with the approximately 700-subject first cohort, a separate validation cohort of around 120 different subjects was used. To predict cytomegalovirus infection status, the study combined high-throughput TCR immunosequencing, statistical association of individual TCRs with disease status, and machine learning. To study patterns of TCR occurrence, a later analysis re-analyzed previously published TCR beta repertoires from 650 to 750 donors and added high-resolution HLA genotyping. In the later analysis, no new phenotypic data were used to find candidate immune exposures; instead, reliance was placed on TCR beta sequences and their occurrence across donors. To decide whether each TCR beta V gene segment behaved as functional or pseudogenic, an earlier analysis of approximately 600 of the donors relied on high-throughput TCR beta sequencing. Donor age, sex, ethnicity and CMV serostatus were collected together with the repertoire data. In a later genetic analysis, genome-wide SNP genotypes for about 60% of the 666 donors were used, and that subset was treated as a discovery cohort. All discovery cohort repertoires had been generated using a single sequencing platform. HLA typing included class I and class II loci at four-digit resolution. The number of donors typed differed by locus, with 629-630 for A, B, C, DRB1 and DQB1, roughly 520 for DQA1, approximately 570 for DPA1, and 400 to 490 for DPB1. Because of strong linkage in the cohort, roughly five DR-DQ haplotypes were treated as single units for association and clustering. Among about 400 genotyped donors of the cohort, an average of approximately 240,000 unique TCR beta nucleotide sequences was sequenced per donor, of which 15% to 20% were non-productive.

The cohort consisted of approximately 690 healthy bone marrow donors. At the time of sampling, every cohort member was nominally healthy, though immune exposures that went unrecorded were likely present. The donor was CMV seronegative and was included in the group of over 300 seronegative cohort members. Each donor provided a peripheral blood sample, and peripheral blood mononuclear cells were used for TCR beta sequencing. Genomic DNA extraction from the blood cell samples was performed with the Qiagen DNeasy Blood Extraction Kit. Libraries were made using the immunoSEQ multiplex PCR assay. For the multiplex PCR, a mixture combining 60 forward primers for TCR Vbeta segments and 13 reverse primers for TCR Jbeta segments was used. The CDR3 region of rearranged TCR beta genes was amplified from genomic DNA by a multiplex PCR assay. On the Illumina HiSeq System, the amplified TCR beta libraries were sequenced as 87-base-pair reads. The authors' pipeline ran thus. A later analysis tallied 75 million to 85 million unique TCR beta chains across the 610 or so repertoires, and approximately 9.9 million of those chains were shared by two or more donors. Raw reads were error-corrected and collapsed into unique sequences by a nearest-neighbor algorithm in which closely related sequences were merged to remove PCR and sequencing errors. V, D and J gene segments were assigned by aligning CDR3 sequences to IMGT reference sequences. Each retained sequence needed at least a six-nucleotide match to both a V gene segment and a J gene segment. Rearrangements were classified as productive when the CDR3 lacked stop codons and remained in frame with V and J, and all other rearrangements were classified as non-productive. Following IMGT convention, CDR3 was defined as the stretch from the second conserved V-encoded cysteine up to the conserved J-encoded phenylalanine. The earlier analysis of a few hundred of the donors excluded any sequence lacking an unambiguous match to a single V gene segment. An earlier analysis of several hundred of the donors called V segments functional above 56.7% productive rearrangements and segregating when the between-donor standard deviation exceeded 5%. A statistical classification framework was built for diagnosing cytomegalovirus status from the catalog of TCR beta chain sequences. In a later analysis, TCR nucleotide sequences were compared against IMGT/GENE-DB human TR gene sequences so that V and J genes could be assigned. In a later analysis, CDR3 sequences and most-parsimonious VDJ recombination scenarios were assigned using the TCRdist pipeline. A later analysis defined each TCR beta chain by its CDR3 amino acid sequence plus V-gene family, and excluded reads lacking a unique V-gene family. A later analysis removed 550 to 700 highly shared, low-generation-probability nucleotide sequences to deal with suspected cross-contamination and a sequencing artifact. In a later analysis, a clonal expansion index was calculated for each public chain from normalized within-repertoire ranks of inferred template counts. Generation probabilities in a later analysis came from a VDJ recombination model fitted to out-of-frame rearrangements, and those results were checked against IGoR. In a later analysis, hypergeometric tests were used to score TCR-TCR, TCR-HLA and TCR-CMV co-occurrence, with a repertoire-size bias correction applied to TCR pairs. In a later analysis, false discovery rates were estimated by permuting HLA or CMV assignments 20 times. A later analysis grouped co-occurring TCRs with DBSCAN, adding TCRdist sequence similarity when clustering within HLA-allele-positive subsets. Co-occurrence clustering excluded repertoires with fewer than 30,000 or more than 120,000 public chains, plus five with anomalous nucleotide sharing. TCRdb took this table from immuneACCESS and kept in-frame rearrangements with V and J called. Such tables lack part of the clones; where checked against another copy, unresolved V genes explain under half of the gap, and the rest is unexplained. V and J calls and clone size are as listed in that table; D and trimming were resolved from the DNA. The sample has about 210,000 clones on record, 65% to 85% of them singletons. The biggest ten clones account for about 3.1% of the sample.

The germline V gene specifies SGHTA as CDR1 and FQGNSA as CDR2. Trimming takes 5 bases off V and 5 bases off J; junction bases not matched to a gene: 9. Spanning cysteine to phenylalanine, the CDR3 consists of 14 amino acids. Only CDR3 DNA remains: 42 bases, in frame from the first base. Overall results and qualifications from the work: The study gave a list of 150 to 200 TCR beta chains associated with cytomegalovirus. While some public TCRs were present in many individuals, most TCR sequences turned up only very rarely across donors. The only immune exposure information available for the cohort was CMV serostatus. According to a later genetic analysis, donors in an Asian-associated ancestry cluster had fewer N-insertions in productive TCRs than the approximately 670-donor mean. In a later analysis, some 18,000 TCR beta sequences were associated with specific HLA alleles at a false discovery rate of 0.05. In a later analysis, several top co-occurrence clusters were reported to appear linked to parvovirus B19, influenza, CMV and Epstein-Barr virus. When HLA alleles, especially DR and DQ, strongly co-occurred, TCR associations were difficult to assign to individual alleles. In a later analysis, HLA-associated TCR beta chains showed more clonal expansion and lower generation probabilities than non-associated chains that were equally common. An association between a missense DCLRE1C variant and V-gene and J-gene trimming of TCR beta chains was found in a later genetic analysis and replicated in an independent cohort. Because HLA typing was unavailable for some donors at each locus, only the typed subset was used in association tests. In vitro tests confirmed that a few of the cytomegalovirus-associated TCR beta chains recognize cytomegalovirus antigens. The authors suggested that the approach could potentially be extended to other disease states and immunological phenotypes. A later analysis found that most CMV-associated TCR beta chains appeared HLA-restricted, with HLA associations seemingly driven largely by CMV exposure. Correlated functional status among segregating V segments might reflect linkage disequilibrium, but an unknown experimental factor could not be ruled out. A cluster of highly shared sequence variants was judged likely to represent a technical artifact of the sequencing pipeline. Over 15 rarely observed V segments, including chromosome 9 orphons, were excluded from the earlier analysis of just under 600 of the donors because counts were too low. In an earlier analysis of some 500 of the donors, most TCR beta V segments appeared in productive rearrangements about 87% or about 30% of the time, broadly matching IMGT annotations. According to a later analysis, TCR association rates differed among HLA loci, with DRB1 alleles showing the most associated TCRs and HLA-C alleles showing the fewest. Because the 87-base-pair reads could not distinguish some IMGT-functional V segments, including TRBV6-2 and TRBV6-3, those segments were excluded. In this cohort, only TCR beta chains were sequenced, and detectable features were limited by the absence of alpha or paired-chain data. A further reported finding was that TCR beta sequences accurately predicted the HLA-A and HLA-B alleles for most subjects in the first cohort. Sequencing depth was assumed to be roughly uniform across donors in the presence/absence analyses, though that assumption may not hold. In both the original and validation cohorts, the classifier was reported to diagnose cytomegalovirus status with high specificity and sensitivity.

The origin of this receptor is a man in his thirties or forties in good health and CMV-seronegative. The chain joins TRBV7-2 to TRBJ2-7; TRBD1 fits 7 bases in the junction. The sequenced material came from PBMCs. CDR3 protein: CASSTRKGADEQYF. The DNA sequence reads TGTGCCAGCAGCACCCGTAAGGGGGCAGACGAGCAGTACTTC.